Sequencing of this T cell receptor beta chain was carried out in a study of T cells after yellow fever vaccination. Using its own MiXCR run on the 5' RACE reads, TCRdb lists one record per CDR3 protein. This sample yields approximately 300,000 distinct CDR3 sequences, of which around 10% are seen a single time; 3.3% belongs to the top ten. This specimen consisted of CD4+ T cells sorted from PBMCs, obtained 45 days after the yellow fever booster vaccination. The sequence came from a man between 18 and 35 years old who received the YFV17D yellow fever vaccine.

CDR3 residues: CASKQQGARQQYF. DNA for the CDR3: TGTGCCAGCAAACAACAGGGGGCGCGTCAGCAGTACTTC. The chain is built from TRBV12-3 or TRBV12-4 and TRBJ2-7, with 9 bases that match TRBD1. The J segment lost 8 bases and the V segment lost 7 bases, leaving 9 bases of the junction unmatched. This CDR3 is built from 13 residues.